These 4 T cell receptor beta chains were all obtained from the same sample, sequenced in a study of CD8+ T cells in alopecia areata. Treatment defined: oral pan-JAK inhibitor, 5-10 mg twice daily. Reverse transcribed after extraction, RNA yielded cDNA as the sequencing template. Method: immunoSEQ multiplex PCR; TCRdb's copy keeps in-frame clones and lacks some. The top ten hold 20% to 25% of the sample, which has some 80,000 clones, approximately 64% seen once. Sequenced material: CD8+ T cells sorted from blood, taken at week 24, from a patient treated with tofacitinib. The receptors shown here come from a human donor with alopecia areata.

The chain combines TRBV2 with TRBJ2-7; possible D gene TRBD2, 6 bases. CDR3 size: 14 residues. V was pared by 1 base and J by 3 bases, with 10 bases between. Germline CDR1 and CDR2: SNHLY and FYNNEI. CDR3 coding DNA: TGTGCCAGCAGTGAAGTAACGGGGGACTACGAGCAGTACTTC. Translating it yields CASSEVTGDYEQYF.

V is TRBV9 and J is TRBJ1-5, with D perhaps matching TRBD1 (5 bases). The ends were cut back, 3 bases at V and 8 bases at J, with 18 bases in the middle. In germline, CDR1 is SGDLS, CDR2 YYNGEE. There are 15 residues in the CDR3. Written as DNA, the CDR3 is TGTGCCAGCAGCGCGAGTTGGAGCAGGGTAGAGCCCCAGCATTTT. Translation gives CASSASWSRVEPQHF. The whole variable domain, remainder taken from reference TRBV9 and TRBJ1-5, is DSGVTQTPKHLITATGQRVTLRCSPRSGDLSVYWYQQSLDQGLQFLIQYYNGEERAKGNILERFSAQQFPDLHSELNLSSLELGDSALYFCASSASWSRVEPQHFGDGTRLSIL.

This clone was counted a few times. This chain joins TRBV27 and TRBJ1-1; D is undetermined. Germline-derived CDR1 and CDR2 are MNHEY and SMNVEV (reference sequence). The CDR3 runs to 13 residues. V lost 3 bases, J lost 1 base, and 6 bases lay in between. The CDR3 DNA reads as TGTGCCAGCAGTTTCGGCGGGAACACTGAAGCTTTCTTT. It codes for CASSFGGNTEAFF.

The chain combines TRBV4-1 with TRBJ1-1; D not resolved. This CDR3 has 13 residues. V was pared by 0 bases and J by 4 bases, with 6 bases between. The germline V gene has CDR1 MGHRA and CDR2 YSYEKL. The CDR3 here is CASSQEGFTEAFF. CDR3 in DNA: TGCGCCAGCAGCCAAGAAGGGTTCACTGAAGCTTTCTTT.